The 24 T cell receptor beta chains reported below all come from one sample, sequenced in a study of cytomegalovirus exposure and HLA in healthy donors. PCR primers comprised 60 Vbeta and 13 Jbeta primers. Repertoires were generated with immunoSEQ multiplex PCR, while TCRdb's copy carries only in-frame clones and drops some. The table lists 100,000 to 150,000 clones. The sequencing input was PBMCs. All receptors come from a middle-aged woman in good health and CMV-seronegative.

This chain uses TRBV4-3 with TRBJ2-1; 8 bases align to TRBD2. With 3 bases clipped from V and 1 base from J, the junction kept 8 bases outside the gene matches. The CDR3 runs 17 residues. Germline V CDR1 and CDR2: LGHNA, YSLEER. The CDR3 region is CASSQSSGGLSYNEQFF. CDR3 DNA sequence: TGCGCCAGCAGCCAGTCCAGCGGGGGCCTTTCCTACAATGAGCAGTTCTTC.

V gene TRBV2 combines with J gene TRBJ1-6; D not certain. Germline values: CDR1 SNHLY, CDR2 FYNNEI. With 7 bases removed from V and 10 bases from J, the gap between germline ends came to 17 bases. The CDR3 extends over 14 amino acids. CDR3 in DNA: TGTGCCAGCACCCTCTACGTCGCGGGGTCACCCCTCCACTTT. Its translation: CASTLYVAGSPLHF.

The chain links TRBV2 to TRBJ1-2; a possible D gene is TRBD1 (5 bases). Trimming left V 5 bases short and J 8 bases short, with 15 bases between. Germline lookup yields CDR1 SNHLY and CDR2 FYNNEI. The CDR3 contains 13 residues. CDR3 region: CASSSGTTSGYTF. CDR3 nucleotides: TGTGCCAGCAGTTCCGGGACCACTAGCGGCTACACCTTC.

Remarks on this clone: The junction and the germline gene differ at one end; a read error may be behind it. This sequence joins TRBV10-3 and TRBJ1-1; D is undetermined. Germline CDR1 reads ENHRY; CDR2 reads SYGVKD. This CDR3 region has 12 residues. The CDR3 region is CAIRDGNTKAFF. CDR3 DNA sequence: TGTGCCATCAGGGACGGGAACACTAAAGCTTTCTTT.

V and J are TRBV7-3 and TRBJ2-5, with 10 bases fitting TRBD2. The germline V gene encodes CDR1 SGHTA and CDR2 FQGTGA. The CDR3 sequence is 16 residues long. With 5 bases clipped from V and 5 bases from J, the junction kept 11 bases outside the gene matches. DNA of the CDR3: TGTGCCAGCAGCCGCTCGGGTAGCGGGGGGCGGGAGACCCAGTACTTC. This translates into CASSRSGSGGRETQYF.

The V call is TRBV6-5, the J call TRBJ2-1; TRBD2 aligns across 9 bases. Per the germline V gene, CDR1 is MNHEY and CDR2 is SVGAGI. Germline trimming cut 4 bases from V and 4 bases from J; bases unmatched to any gene: 8. CDR3 length: 16 amino acids. The chain's CDR3 is CASSLGGGAGYNEQFF. DNA for the CDR3: TGTGCCAGCAGTTTAGGCGGGGGGGCGGGGTACAATGAGCAGTTCTTC.

The rearrangement uses TRBV4-2 and TRBJ1-2; 9 bases fit TRBD1. The germline V gene encodes CDR1 LGHNA and CDR2 YNFKEQ. The CDR3 sequence is 13 residues long. The junction had 5 bases not matched to a gene; V was cut back by 4 bases and J by 8 bases. DNA of the CDR3: TGTGCCAGCAGCCGGGGACAGGGAGAAGGCTACACCTTC. This translates into CASSRGQGEGYTF.

This rearrangement joins TRBV6-4 to TRBJ1-5, with 7 bases that match TRBD1. The CDR3 length is 13 residues. Germline V gene sequence: CDR1 MRHNA, CDR2 SNTAGT. The trim removed 8 bases at V and 4 bases at J, leaving 5 bases unmatched. In nucleotides, the CDR3 is TGTGCCAGCTCGGGGACAGCAAATCAGCCCCAGCATTTT. Amino acids: CASSGTANQPQHF.

The rearrangement joins TRBV7-2 to TRBJ2-7; possible D gene TRBD1, 7 bases. With 0 bases removed from V and 2 bases from J, the gap between germline ends came to 11 bases. Germline CDR1 and CDR2: SGHTA and FQGNSA. CDR3 length equals 15 residues. The CDR3 nucleotides read TGTGCCAGCAGCTTAGCGGGCAGGGGGGCCTACGAGCAGTACTTC. Translating gives CASSLAGRGAYEQYF.

Remarks on this clone: Other nucleotide sequences from this sample produce the same CDR3. The chain employs TRBV19 and TRBJ1-5, with 8 bases matching TRBD1. The germline gives CDR1 LNHDA, CDR2 SQIVND (reference sequence). The V gene end was trimmed by 6 bases and the J gene end by 3 bases; junction bases not matched to a gene: 4. The CDR3 has 14 amino acids. CDR3 coding DNA: TGTGCCAGTAGGAGGACAGGGATCAATCAGCCCCAGCATTTT. It is translated as CASRRTGINQPQHF.

The chain couples TRBV6-5 to TRBJ2-3; 11 bases line up with TRBD2. The CDR3 is 13 residues long. Trimming removed 4 bases from V and 9 bases from J; junction bases left unmatched: 3. Germline assignment: CDR1 MNHEY and CDR2 SVGAGI. The CDR3 nucleotides read TGTGCCAGCAGTTGGGGGACTAGCGGAACGCAGTATTTT. Its protein product is CASSWGTSGTQYF.

This chain joins TRBV11-3 and TRBJ2-2, with 10 bases identical to TRBD1. The CDR3 is made up of 15 amino acids. J gave up 7 bases and V 6 bases, and 8 bases lay outside the gene matches. Germline CDR1 is SGHNT and CDR2 is YENEEA. This CDR3 reads CASSSPGQGSGELFF. CDR3 DNA: TGTGCCAGCAGTTCTCCGGGACAGGGGAGCGGGGAGCTGTTTTTT.

J is TRBJ1-4 and V is TRBV5-8, with TRBD1 as a possible D gene (5 bases). This CDR3 comprises 13 residues. The V gene's germline CDR1 is SGHTS and CDR2 YDEGEE. Trimming removed 4 bases from V and 6 bases from J, with 10 bases in between. CDR3 residues: CASSDSTDEKLFF. The DNA of the CDR3 is TGTGCCAGCAGCGACAGTACGGATGAAAAACTGTTTTTT.

This chain joins TRBV18 and TRBJ1-1; D is ambiguous. Between the trimmed V and J ends, which lost 2 bases and 0 bases, there was a span of 13 bases. CDR3 length equals 16 residues. CDR1 and CDR2 from the germline V gene are KGHSH and LQKENI. The CDR3 loop is CASSPVAGNMNTEAFF. The CDR3 nucleotides are TGTGCCAGCTCACCAGTTGCAGGAAACATGAACACTGAAGCTTTCTTT.

V gene TRBV7-9 combines with J gene TRBJ1-1; D remains ambiguous. Germline CDR1 reads SEHNR; CDR2 reads FQNEAQ (reference sequence). Trimming took 1 base from V and 2 from J, leaving 11 bases between them. The CDR3 is 15 residues long. The CDR3 region is CASSLDPGLNTEAFF. CDR3 sequence (DNA): TGTGCCAGCAGCTTAGATCCGGGATTAAACACTGAAGCTTTCTTT. Full variable domain (remainder filled in from reference TRBV7-9 and TRBJ1-1): DTGVSQNPRHKITKRGQNVTFRCDPISEHNRLYWYRQTLGQGPEFLTYFQNEAQLEKSRLLSDRFSAERPKGSFSTLEIQRTEQGDSAMYLCASSLDPGLNTEAFFGQGTRLTVV.

This chain joins TRBV7-2 and TRBJ2-7; TRBD1 matches 9 bases. Germline V gene data show CDR1 as SGHTA and CDR2 as FQGNSA. CDR3 length: 14 residues. V trimming: 5 bases; J trimming: 5 bases; junction bases outside the gene matches: 7. This CDR3 is CASSRDRVRHEQYF. The CDR3 coding sequence is TGTGCCAGCAGCCGGGACAGGGTTCGTCACGAGCAGTACTTC.

V and J are TRBV5-4 and TRBJ2-7; TRBD1 is a possible D gene (6 bases). V was trimmed by 4 bases and J by 1 base, leaving 12 bases between them. Germline V gene data show CDR1 as SGHNT and CDR2 as YYREEE (reference sequence). The CDR3 has 14 residues. CDR3 region: CASSPGQLSYEQYV. CDR3 sequence (DNA): TGTGCCAGCAGCCCGGGACAACTTTCCTACGAGCAGTACGTC.

The rearrangement joins TRBV4-2 to TRBJ2-7, with D perhaps matching TRBD1 (6 bases). From germline, CDR1 is LGHNA and CDR2 YNFKEQ. V was clipped by 1 base and J by 5 bases, with 18 bases between them. The CDR3 length is 16 residues. This CDR3 reads CASSQVGRGVVDEQYF. The CDR3 DNA reads TGTGCCAGCAGCCAAGTAGGCAGGGGAGTTGTTGACGAGCAGTACTTC.

The CDR3 coding sequence is TGTGCCAGCAGCCAGGGACTAGCGGGGGCCCACACAGATACGCAGTATTTT. It specifies CASSQGLAGAHTDTQYF. The rearrangement joins TRBV7-3 to TRBJ2-3, with 14 bases aligning to TRBD2. The germline gives CDR1 SGHTA, CDR2 FQGTGA. V trimming: 5 bases; J trimming: 2 bases; junction bases outside the gene matches: 6. The CDR3 totals 17 residues.

This rearrangement joins TRBV28 to TRBJ1-3, with 8 bases fitting TRBD1. The J segment lost 4 bases and the V segment lost 10 bases, leaving 6 bases of the junction unmatched. The CDR3 contains 13 residues. Germline loops: CDR1 MDHEN, CDR2 SYDVKM. The DNA for the CDR3 is TGTGCCATTAGACAGGGGAACGGAAACACCATATATTTT. This encodes CAIRQGNGNTIYF.

The chain couples TRBV13 to TRBJ2-7, with TRBD2 matching over 7 bases. CDR1 and CDR2 (germline): PRHDT, FYEKMQ (reference sequence). This CDR3 contains 13 residues. The V gene end was trimmed by 8 bases and the J gene end by 1 base; junction bases not matched to a gene: 5. CDR3 amino acids: CASLGEGSYEQYF. The CDR3 bases are TGTGCCAGCTTAGGGGAGGGTTCCTACGAGCAGTACTTC.

The chain carries TRBV28 and TRBJ1-2, with D unclear. V lost 4 bases to trimming and J lost 5 bases, with 17 bases between them. Germline assignment: CDR1 MDHEN and CDR2 SYDVKM. The CDR3 loop spans 15 amino acids. In DNA, the CDR3 is TGTGCCAGCAGTTCACCCCACCCGGGAGATTATGGCTACACCTTC. As protein: CASSSPHPGDYGYTF.

The chain carries TRBV5-1 and TRBJ1-2, with 9 bases aligning to TRBD1. CDR3 length equals 19 residues. With 1 base clipped from V and 4 bases from J, the junction kept 17 bases outside the gene matches. In germline, CDR1 is SGHRS, CDR2 YFSETQ. The CDR3 DNA reads as TGCGCCAGCAGCTTGACTGATGGACAGGGGCGCAATTTATTCTATGGCTACACCTTC. It translates to CASSLTDGQGRNLFYGYTF.

The genes are TRBV28 and TRBJ1-6; D remains unclear. V lost 7 bases and J 5 bases, leaving 9 bases between the germline ends. CDR1 is MDHEN, CDR2 SYDVKM, per germline. CDR3 length: 13 residues. CDR3 DNA: TGTGCCAGCACTCGACATAATAATTCACCCCTCCACTTT. It translates to CASTRHNNSPLHF.